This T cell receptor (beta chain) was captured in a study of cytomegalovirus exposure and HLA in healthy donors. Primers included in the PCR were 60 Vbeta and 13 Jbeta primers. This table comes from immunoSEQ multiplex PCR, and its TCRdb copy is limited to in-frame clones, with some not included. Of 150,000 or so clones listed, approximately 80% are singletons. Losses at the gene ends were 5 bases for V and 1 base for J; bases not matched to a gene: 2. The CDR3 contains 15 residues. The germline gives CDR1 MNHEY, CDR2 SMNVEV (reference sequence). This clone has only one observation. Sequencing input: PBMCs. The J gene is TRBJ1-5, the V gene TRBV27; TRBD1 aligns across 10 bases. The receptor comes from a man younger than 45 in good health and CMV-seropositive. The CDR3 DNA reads TGTGCCAGCAGTCAGGGACAGGGGAGCAATCAGCCCCAGCATTTT. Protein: CASSQGQGSNQPQHF.